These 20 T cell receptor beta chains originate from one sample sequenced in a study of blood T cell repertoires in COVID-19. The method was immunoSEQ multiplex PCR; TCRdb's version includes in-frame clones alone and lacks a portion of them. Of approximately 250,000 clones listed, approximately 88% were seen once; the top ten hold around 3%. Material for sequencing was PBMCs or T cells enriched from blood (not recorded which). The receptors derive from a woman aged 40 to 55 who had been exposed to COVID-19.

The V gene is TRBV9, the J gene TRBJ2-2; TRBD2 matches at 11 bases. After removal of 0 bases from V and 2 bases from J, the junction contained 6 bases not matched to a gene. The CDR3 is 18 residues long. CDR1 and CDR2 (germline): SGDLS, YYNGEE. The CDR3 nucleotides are TGTGCCAGCAGCGTAGCGGAACTAGCGGGGGCCAACACCGGGGAGCTGTTTTTT. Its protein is CASSVAELAGANTGELFF.

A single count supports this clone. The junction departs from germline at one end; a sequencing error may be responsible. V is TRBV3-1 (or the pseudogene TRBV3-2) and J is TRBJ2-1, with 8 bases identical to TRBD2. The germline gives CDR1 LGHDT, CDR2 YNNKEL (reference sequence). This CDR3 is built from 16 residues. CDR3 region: CASTQAGTSGSNEQFF. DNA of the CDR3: TGTGCCAGCACCCAAGCAGGAACTAGCGGTTCCAATGAGCAGTTCTTC.

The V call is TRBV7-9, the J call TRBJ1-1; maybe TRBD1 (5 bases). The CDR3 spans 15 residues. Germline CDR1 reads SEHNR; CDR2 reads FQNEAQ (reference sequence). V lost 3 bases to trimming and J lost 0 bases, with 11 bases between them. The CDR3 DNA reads TGTGCCAGCAGCTTGTGGACATTAATGAACACTGAAGCTTTCTTT. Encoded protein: CASSLWTLMNTEAFF.

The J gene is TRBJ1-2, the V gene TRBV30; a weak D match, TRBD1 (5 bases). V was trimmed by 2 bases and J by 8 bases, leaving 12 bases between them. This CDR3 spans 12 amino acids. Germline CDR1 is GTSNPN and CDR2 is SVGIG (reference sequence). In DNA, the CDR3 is TGTGCCTGGAGTTGGACACCCGGGGGCTACACCTTC. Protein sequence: CAWSWTPGGYTF.

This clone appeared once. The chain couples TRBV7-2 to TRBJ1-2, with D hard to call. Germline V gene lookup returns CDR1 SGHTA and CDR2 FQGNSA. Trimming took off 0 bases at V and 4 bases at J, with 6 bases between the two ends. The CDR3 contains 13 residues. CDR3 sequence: CASSLAAGYGYTF. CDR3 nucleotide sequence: TGTGCCAGCAGCTTAGCGGCAGGCTATGGCTACACCTTC. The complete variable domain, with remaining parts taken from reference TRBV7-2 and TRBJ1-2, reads GAGVSQSPSNKVTEKGKDVELRCDPISGHTALYWYRQSLGQGLEFLIYFQGNSAPDKSGLPSDRFSAERTGGSVSTLTIQRTQQEDSAVYLCASSLAAGYGYTFGSGTRLTVV.

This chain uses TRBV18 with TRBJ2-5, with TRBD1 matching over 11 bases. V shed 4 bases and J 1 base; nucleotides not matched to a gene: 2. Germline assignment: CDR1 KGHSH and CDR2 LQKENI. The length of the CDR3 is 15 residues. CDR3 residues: CASSRGTGGQETQYF. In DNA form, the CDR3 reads TGTGCCAGCTCACGCGGGACAGGGGGCCAAGAGACCCAGTACTTC.

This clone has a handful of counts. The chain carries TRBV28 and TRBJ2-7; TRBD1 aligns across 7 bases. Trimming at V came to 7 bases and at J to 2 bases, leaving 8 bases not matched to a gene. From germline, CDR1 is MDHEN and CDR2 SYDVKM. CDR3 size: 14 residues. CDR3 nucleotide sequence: TGTGCCAGCATCTTCCGGGACAGTCCCTACGAGCAGTACTTC. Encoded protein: CASIFRDSPYEQYF.

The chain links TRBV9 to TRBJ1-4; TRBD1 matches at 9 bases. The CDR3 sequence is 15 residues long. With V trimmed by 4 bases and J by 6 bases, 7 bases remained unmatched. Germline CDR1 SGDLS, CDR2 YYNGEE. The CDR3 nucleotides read TGTGCCAGCAGCCCCGGACAGGGGAATTATGAAAAACTGTTTTTT. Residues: CASSPGQGNYEKLFF.

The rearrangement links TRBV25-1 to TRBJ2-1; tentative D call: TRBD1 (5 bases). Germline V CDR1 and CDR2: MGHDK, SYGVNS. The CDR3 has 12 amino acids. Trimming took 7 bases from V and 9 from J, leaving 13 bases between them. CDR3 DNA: TGTGCCAGCACCCCCTGGGGCTCTGAGCAGTTCTTC. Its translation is CASTPWGSEQFF.

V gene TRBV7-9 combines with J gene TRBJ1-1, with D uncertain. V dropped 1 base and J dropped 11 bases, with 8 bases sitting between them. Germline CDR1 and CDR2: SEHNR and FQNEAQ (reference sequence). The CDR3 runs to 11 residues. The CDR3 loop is CASSLDQRAFF. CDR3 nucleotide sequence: TGTGCCAGCAGCTTAGACCAGAGGGCTTTCTTT.

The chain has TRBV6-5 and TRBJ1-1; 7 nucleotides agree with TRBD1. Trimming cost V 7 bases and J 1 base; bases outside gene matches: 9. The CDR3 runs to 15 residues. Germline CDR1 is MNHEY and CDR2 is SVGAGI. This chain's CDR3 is CASNKGTAGNTEAFF. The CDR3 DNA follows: TGTGCCAGCAACAAAGGGACAGCCGGGAACACTGAAGCTTTCTTT.

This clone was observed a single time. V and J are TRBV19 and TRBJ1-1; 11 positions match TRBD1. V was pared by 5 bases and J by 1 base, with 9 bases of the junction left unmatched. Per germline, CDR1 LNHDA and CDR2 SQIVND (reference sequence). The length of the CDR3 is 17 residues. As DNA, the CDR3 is TGTGCCAGTAGTCCCGGGGACAGGGGGATGTGGAACACTGAAGCTTTCTTT. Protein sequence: CASSPGDRGMWNTEAFF.

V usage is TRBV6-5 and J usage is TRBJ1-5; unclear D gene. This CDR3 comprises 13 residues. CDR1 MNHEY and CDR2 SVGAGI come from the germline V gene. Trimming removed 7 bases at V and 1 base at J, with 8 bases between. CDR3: CASTSLSNQPQHF. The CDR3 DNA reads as TGTGCCAGCACCTCACTAAGCAATCAGCCCCAGCATTTT.

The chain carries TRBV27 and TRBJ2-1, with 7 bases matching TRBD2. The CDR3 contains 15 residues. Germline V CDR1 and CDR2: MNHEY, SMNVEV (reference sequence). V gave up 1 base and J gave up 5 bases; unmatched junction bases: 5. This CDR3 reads CASSLFLAENNEQFF. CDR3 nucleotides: TGTGCCAGCAGTTTATTCCTAGCGGAAAACAATGAGCAGTTCTTC.

This CDR3 reads CASSLEREETQYF. For the CDR3, the DNA is TGTGCCAGCAGCTTAGAGCGGGAGGAGACCCAGTACTTC. The J gene is TRBJ2-5, the V gene TRBV7-2, with 8 bases matching TRBD2. CDR1 is SGHTA, CDR2 FQGNSA, per germline. This CDR3 comprises 13 residues. J was trimmed by 5 bases and V by 1 base; bases with no gene match: 0.

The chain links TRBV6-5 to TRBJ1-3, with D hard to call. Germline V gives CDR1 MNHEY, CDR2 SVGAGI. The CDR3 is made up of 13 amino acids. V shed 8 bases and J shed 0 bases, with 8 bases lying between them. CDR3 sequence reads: CASDIGSGNTIYF. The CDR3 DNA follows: TGTGCCAGCGACATCGGCTCTGGAAACACCATATATTTT.

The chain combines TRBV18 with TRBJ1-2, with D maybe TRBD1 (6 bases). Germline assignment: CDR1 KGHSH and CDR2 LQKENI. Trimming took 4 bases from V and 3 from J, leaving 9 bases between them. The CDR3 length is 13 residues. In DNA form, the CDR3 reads TGTGCCAGCTCACGACAGGCAGACTATGGCTACACCTTC. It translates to CASSRQADYGYTF.

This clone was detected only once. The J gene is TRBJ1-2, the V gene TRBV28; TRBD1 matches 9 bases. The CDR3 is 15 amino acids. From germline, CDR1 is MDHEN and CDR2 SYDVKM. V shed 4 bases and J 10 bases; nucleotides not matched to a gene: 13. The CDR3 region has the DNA TGTGCCAGCAGTTCTACGGTGACAGGGGGTAACGTCTACACCTTC. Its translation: CASSSTVTGGNVYTF.

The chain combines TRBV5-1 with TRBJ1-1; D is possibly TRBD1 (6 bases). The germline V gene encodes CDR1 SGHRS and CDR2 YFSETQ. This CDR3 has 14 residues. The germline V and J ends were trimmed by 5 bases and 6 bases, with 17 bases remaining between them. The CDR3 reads CASRVEGEGSEAFF. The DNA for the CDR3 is TGCGCCAGCAGAGTTGAGGGGGAAGGTTCTGAAGCTTTCTTT.

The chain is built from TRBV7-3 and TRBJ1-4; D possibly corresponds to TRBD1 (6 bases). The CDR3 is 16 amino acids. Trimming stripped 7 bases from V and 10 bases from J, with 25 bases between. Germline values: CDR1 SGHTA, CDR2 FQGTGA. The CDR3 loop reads CASNNRTVSSKGKLFF. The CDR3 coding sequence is TGTGCCAGCAACAATAGGACAGTTTCGTCCAAGGGAAAACTGTTTTTT.